The 17 T cell receptor beta chains presented below share a single source sample, sequenced in a study of response to subunit inactivated influenza vaccine. TCRdb recomputed calls from the RT-PCR reads with MiXCR, one row per CDR3 protein. The data hold about 190,000 distinct CDR3 sequences, with around an eighth observed a single time. The sequenced sample was CD8+ T cells sorted from PBMCs, obtained 4 to 6 days after vaccination. The receptors were gathered from a man in his forties or fifties who received an inactivated influenza vaccine.

The genes are TRBV29-1 and TRBJ2-7; D remains ambiguous. V gave up 7 bases and J gave up 7 bases, with 14 bases separating them. The germline V gene encodes CDR1 SQVTM and CDR2 ANQGSEA. The CDR3 consists of 11 residues. CDR3 in amino acids: CSARAPAEQYF. The CDR3 coding sequence is TGCAGCGCCCGTGCTCCAGCGGAGCAGTACTTC.

A few counts support this clonotype. The V call is TRBV7-9, the J call TRBJ2-2, with 10 bases that match TRBD1. Germline V lookup: CDR1 SEHNR, CDR2 FQNEAQ (reference sequence). The V segment lost 5 bases and the J segment 4 bases; nucleotides outside the gene matches: 4. The CDR3 spans 15 residues. Written as DNA, the CDR3 is TGTGCCAGCAGCCCCTGGACAGGGGGCACCGGGGAGCTGTTTTTT. Protein sequence: CASSPWTGGTGELFF.

Ten or more counts support this clonotype. This chain uses TRBV15 with TRBJ2-3; 7 bases line up with TRBD2. The CDR3 extends over 15 amino acids. V was pared by 3 bases and J by 3 bases, with 6 bases of the junction left unmatched. CDR1 LNHNV and CDR2 YYDKDF come from the germline V gene (reference sequence). The CDR3 nucleotides are TGTGCCACCAGCAGGGGGGGGGGTAAGACAGATACGCAGTATTTT. Amino acids: CATSRGGGKTDTQYF.

This clonotype was seen only a few times. The J gene is TRBJ2-5, the V gene TRBV29-1, with unresolved D. CDR3 size: 12 residues. Trimming removed 5 bases from V and 5 bases from J, with 12 bases in between. CDR1 is SQVTM and CDR2 is ANQGSEA in the germline V gene. This CDR3 reads CSVFPDIETQYF. Here the CDR3 DNA reads TGCAGCGTTTTTCCCGACATTGAGACCCAGTACTTC.

This chain joins TRBV6-1 and TRBJ2-1; TRBD1 or TRBD2 may be the D gene (5 bases each). Germline V lookup: CDR1 MNHNS, CDR2 SASEGT. The CDR3 totals 16 residues. Trimming took off 7 bases at V and 4 bases at J, with 20 bases between the two ends. The CDR3 reads CASNERTPLLYNEQFF. The CDR3 nucleotides read TGTGCCAGCAATGAGCGGACACCACTGCTTTACAATGAGCAGTTCTTC.

The J gene is TRBJ2-5, the V gene TRBV12-3 or TRBV12-4, with D tentatively TRBD1 or TRBD2 (5 bases each). The CDR3 length is 14 residues. Trimming shortened V by 3 bases and J by 5 bases, and 13 bases separated the two germline ends. The chain's CDR3 is CASSFFGAGETQYF. The CDR3 DNA reads as TGTGCCAGCAGTTTTTTCGGGGCAGGGGAGACCCAGTACTTC.

A note on this clonotype: A much larger clonotype is one base distant, so this may be a read error. The V call is TRBV5-6, the J call TRBJ2-7, with 9 bases aligning to TRBD1. The CDR3 sequence is 15 residues long. The germline gives CDR1 SGHDT, CDR2 YYEEEE. The CDR3 DNA follows: TGTGCCAGCAGCTCCTGGGGGACAGGGTTCAACGATCAGTACTTC. Its protein product is CASSSWGTGFNDQYF.

This clonotype was counted many times. The V call is TRBV7-2, the J call TRBJ1-2; D unclear. This CDR3 is built from 13 residues. CDR1 is SGHTA, CDR2 FQGNSA, per germline. The V end was cut by 7 bases, the J end by 1 base, with 10 bases between. CDR3 residues: CASTGSINYGYTF. The CDR3 DNA sequence: TGTGCCAGCACCGGGTCGATTAACTATGGCTACACCTTC.

There are a few counts of this clonotype. V and J are TRBV14 and TRBJ2-7, with D perhaps TRBD1 (5 bases). The germline V gene encodes CDR1 SGHDN and CDR2 FVKESK. The V and J ends lost 1 base and 2 bases respectively, with 27 bases between them. The CDR3 runs to 20 residues. The CDR3 DNA follows: TGTGCCAGCAGCCAAGGATCTAACAGGTTTCAGATTTTTCGGACCTACGAGCAGTACTTC. Protein: CASSQGSNRFQIFRTYEQYF.

The rearrangement links TRBV9 to TRBJ2-7, with TRBD2 matching 9 bases. The germline V gene has CDR1 SGDLS and CDR2 YYNGEE. The CDR3 spans 16 residues. V lost 4 bases, J lost 0 bases, and 8 bases stayed unmatched. The CDR3 is CASSHNPSGTSYEQYF. The CDR3 region has the DNA TGTGCCAGCAGCCATAACCCTAGCGGGACCTCCTACGAGCAGTACTTC.

This chain links TRBV5-6 with TRBJ2-1; unclear D gene. Trimming cost V 4 bases and J 10 bases, with 9 bases left between them. Germline assignment: CDR1 SGHDT and CDR2 YYEEEE. The CDR3 spans 11 residues. The DNA for the CDR3 is TGTGCCAGCAGCAAGGACGTCGAGCAGTTCTTC. It translates to CASSKDVEQFF.

This chain joins TRBV12-3 or TRBV12-4 and TRBJ2-5, with unresolved D. The CDR3 extends over 14 amino acids. Trimming shortened V by 1 base and J by 5 bases, and 11 bases separated the two germline ends. The chain's CDR3 is CASSLGAEKETQYF. CDR3 DNA sequence: TGTGCCAGCAGTTTAGGGGCGGAGAAGGAGACCCAGTACTTC.

This clonotype has just a few counts. The gene calls are TRBV4-2 and TRBJ2-1; 7 bases line up with TRBD2. After removal of 5 bases from V and 2 bases from J, the junction contained 9 bases not matched to a gene. The CDR3 covers 16 residues. Germline lookup yields CDR1 LGHNA and CDR2 YNFKEQ. The CDR3 DNA follows: TGTGCCAGCAGCTTGGGAGCGGGAACCGCCTACAATGAGCAGTTCTTC. Its translation is CASSLGAGTAYNEQFF.

The sample holds a few counts of this clonotype. J is TRBJ2-1 and V is TRBV28, with D possibly TRBD2 on 6 matching bases. Trimming stripped 3 bases from V and 2 bases from J, with 14 bases between. The CDR3 loop spans 16 amino acids. Germline-derived CDR1 and CDR2 are MDHEN and SYDVKM. The CDR3 spells CASSFYGGSPYNEQFF. The CDR3 DNA sequence: TGTGCCAGCAGTTTCTACGGGGGTTCCCCCTACAATGAGCAGTTCTTC.

This clonotype has ten or more counts. The chain carries TRBV6-2 or TRBV6-3 and TRBJ1-2; D remains ambiguous. CDR3 length: 13 amino acids. The germline CDR1 and CDR2 sequences are MNHEY and SVGEGT. V was trimmed by 2 bases and J by 2 bases, leaving 6 bases between them. The CDR3 DNA is TGTGCCAGCAGTTACGCGATGAACTATGGCTACACCTTC. This codes for CASSYAMNYGYTF.

A few counts support this clonotype. This chain joins TRBV4-3 and TRBJ2-1; unclear D gene. Germline V gives CDR1 LGHNA, CDR2 YSLEER. There are 19 residues in the CDR3. The V end was cut by 0 bases, the J end by 6 bases, with 24 bases between. The CDR3 DNA reads as TGCGCCAGCAGCCAAGAGATTAACCTCCGCAGTAACGTAATCAATGAGCAGTTCTTC. Its protein product is CASSQEINLRSNVINEQFF.

This clonotype was recorded many times. The rearrangement uses TRBV28 and TRBJ2-7; 8 bases agree with TRBD1. Germline V gene sequence: CDR1 MDHEN, CDR2 SYDVKM. The J segment lost 2 bases and the V segment lost 5 bases, leaving 8 bases of the junction unmatched. The CDR3 sequence is 15 residues long. The CDR3 DNA is TGTGCCAGCAGTCCCCAACAGGGGGTGACCTACGAGCAGTACTTC. Translated: CASSPQQGVTYEQYF.